Listed below are T cell receptor beta chains from one sample, sequenced in a study of T-cell memory formation after mild COVID-19. TCRdb redid the calling of the 5' RACE reads with MiXCR, one entry per CDR3 protein. This table holds approximately 300,000 distinct CDR3 sequences, about 16% found once. The sequenced material came from PBMCs or a T cell subset sorted from them (not recorded which). These receptors were taken from a man aged 18-30 years who had mild COVID-19 (a few samples of this study predate the infection). Cell type and time point are not known. Both conserved end residues are part of each CDR3. A D gene is named only where the DNA matches it firmly. Not all rows give a size; the values are once, few, many and, for expanded clones, a class.

V gene: TRBV5-1
J gene: TRBJ2-1
clone size: few
D gene: TRBD1
CDR3 DNA: TGCGCCAGCAGCTTGATAACAGGGGGATCGTGGAATGAGCAGTTCTTC
CDR3 protein: CASSLITGGSWNEQFF

V gene: TRBV2
J gene: TRBJ2-3
clone size: NA
D gene: NA
CDR3 DNA: TGTGCCAGCAGTGACGGACTGCCTTTT
CDR3 protein: CASSDGLPF

V gene: TRBV20-1
J gene: TRBJ1-2
clone size: NA
D gene: TRBD1
CDR3 DNA: TGCAGTGATAATTTAGACAGGGTGGATGGCTACACCTTC
CDR3 protein: CSDNLDRVDGYTF

V gene: TRBV19
J gene: TRBJ2-7
clone size: NA
D gene: NA
CDR3 DNA: TGTGCCAGTAGTATCGGTGTGGCGGACGAGCAGTACTTC
CDR3 protein: CASSIGVADEQYF

V gene: TRBV12-3/TRBV12-4
J gene: TRBJ2-5
clone size: few
D gene: NA
CDR3 DNA: TGTGCCAGCAGTCGACAGTTCCAAGAGACCCAGTACTTC
CDR3 protein: CASSRQFQETQYF

V gene: TRBV4-3
J gene: TRBJ1-2
clone size: NA
D gene: NA
CDR3 DNA: TGCGCCAGCAGCCAAGAACCGCCAGGGAGGAGGACCTATGGCTACACCTTC
CDR3 protein: CASSQEPPGRRTYGYTF

V gene: TRBV6-6
J gene: TRBJ2-3
clone size: few
D gene: NA
CDR3 DNA: TGTGCCAGCAGTTATATCCAGAGCACAGATACGCAGTATTTT
CDR3 protein: CASSYIQSTDTQYF

V gene: TRBV20-1
J gene: TRBJ2-2
clone size: many
D gene: NA
CDR3 DNA: TGCAGTGCCCCCGTCGCAGGGGGGGGCCTGTATAACACCGGGGAGCTGTTTTTT
CDR3 protein: CSAPVAGGGLYNTGELFF

V gene: TRBV6-6
J gene: TRBJ2-2
clone size: few
D gene: TRBD2
CDR3 DNA: TGTGCCAGCACTGGTCTAGCGGAGGATAGAGGGGAGCTGTTTTTT
CDR3 protein: CASTGLAEDRGELFF

V gene: TRBV24-1
J gene: TRBJ1-2
clone size: NA
D gene: NA
CDR3 DNA: TGTGCCACCAGTGAGGACGGGTATTCGGACTACACCTTC
CDR3 protein: CATSEDGYSDYTF

V gene: TRBV7-2
J gene: TRBJ2-5
clone size: few
D gene: NA
CDR3 DNA: TGTGCCAGCAGCTCCTTCCGGGGCCGGGAGACCCAGTACTTC
CDR3 protein: CASSSFRGRETQYF

V gene: TRBV12-3/TRBV12-4
J gene: TRBJ1-1
clone size: NA
D gene: NA
CDR3 DNA: TGTGCCAGCAGCCGGACACCGGACACTGAAGCTTTCTTT
CDR3 protein: CASSRTPDTEAFF

V gene: TRBV20-1
J gene: TRBJ2-4
clone size: NA
D gene: NA
CDR3 DNA: TGCAGTGCTAGAGAAGGTAGCGGCAAAAACATTCAGTACTTC
CDR3 protein: CSAREGSGKNIQYF

V gene: TRBV20-1
J gene: TRBJ2-5
clone size: few
D gene: NA
CDR3 DNA: TGCAGTGCTAGACAGGGGTGGGAGACCCAGTACTTC
CDR3 protein: CSARQGWETQYF

V gene: TRBV5-1
J gene: TRBJ1-4
clone size: NA
D gene: NA
CDR3 DNA: TGCGCCAGCAGCTTGCCGACATCAACAACTAATGAAAAACTGTTTTTT
CDR3 protein: CASSLPTSTTNEKLFF

V gene: TRBV5-1
J gene: TRBJ1-5
clone size: few
D gene: NA
CDR3 DNA: TGCGCCAGCAGCTTAGAGGGCTCTGACTATCAGCCCCAGCATTTT
CDR3 protein: CASSLEGSDYQPQHF

V gene: TRBV4-2
J gene: TRBJ2-5
clone size: few
D gene: TRBD2
CDR3 DNA: TGTGCCAGCAGCCTTTTGACTAGCGGGGGGCAAGAGACCCAGTACTTC
CDR3 protein: CASSLLTSGGQETQYF

V gene: TRBV4-3
J gene: TRBJ2-2
clone size: NA
D gene: TRBD2
CDR3 DNA: TGCGCCAGCAGCCAAGAGCTAGCGGTTTCCCTTAACACTGGGGAGCTGTTTTTT
CDR3 protein: CASSQELAVSLNTGELFF

V gene: TRBV27
J gene: TRBJ2-3
clone size: NA
D gene: NA
CDR3 DNA: TGTGCCAGCAGTTTAACTCCTCGCACAGATACGCAGTATTTT
CDR3 protein: CASSLTPRTDTQYF

V gene: TRBV4-1
J gene: TRBJ2-3
clone size: NA
D gene: NA
CDR3 DNA: TGCGCCAGCAGCCTCCGAGCGGAACCCACAGATACGCAGTATTTT
CDR3 protein: CASSLRAEPTDTQYF

V gene: TRBV5-1
J gene: TRBJ1-2
clone size: many
D gene: NA
CDR3 DNA: TGCGCCAGCAGCACAGACAGTTCCTATGGCTACACCTTC
CDR3 protein: CASSTDSSYGYTF

V gene: TRBV6-5
J gene: TRBJ2-5
clone size: NA
D gene: NA
CDR3 DNA: TGTGCCAGCAGTTACTCTGGAGGGCTAGGGACCCAGTACTTC
CDR3 protein: CASSYSGGLGTQYF

V gene: TRBV27
J gene: TRBJ1-2
clone size: NA
D gene: NA
CDR3 DNA: TGTGCCAGCAGTGCCACAGGGTGGACTGGCTACACCTTC
CDR3 protein: CASSATGWTGYTF

V gene: TRBV5-1
J gene: TRBJ2-7
clone size: NA
D gene: NA
CDR3 DNA: TGCGCCAGCAGCTTAGGGGGGCGGGCGTCCTACGAGCAGTACTTC
CDR3 protein: CASSLGGRASYEQYF

V gene: TRBV5-1
J gene: TRBJ1-4
clone size: NA
D gene: TRBD1
CDR3 DNA: TGCGCCAGCAGCTGGGGGACAGGCTCGCCAACTAATGAAAAACTGTTTTTT
CDR3 protein: CASSWGTGSPTNEKLFF

V gene: TRBV5-6
J gene: TRBJ1-1
clone size: NA
D gene: NA
CDR3 DNA: TGTGCCAGCAGCAAAGACCGGGCGATGAACACTGAAGCTTTCTTT
CDR3 protein: CASSKDRAMNTEAFF

V gene: TRBV9
J gene: TRBJ2-3
clone size: few
D gene: NA
CDR3 DNA: TGTGCCAGCAGCCCTACCCACAGCCTGGGGTACACAGATACGCAGTATTTT
CDR3 protein: CASSPTHSLGYTDTQYF

V gene: TRBV12-3/TRBV12-4
J gene: TRBJ1-3
clone size: many
D gene: NA
CDR3 DNA: TGTGCCAGCAGTTGGGGGGCCCTGGGAAACACCATATATTTT
CDR3 protein: CASSWGALGNTIYF

V gene: TRBV20-1
J gene: TRBJ2-7
clone size: NA
D gene: NA
CDR3 DNA: TGCAGTGCGACCAGGGAGCGCTCCTACGAGCAGTACTTC
CDR3 protein: CSATRERSYEQYF

V gene: TRBV6-5
J gene: TRBJ2-5
clone size: NA
D gene: NA
CDR3 DNA: TGTGCCAGCAGTTCCGGAGGACAGCTACAAGAGACCCAGTACTTC
CDR3 protein: CASSSGGQLQETQYF

V gene: TRBV18
J gene: TRBJ1-2
clone size: NA
D gene: NA
CDR3 DNA: TGTGCCAGCTCTCCGAATACCCTCGATGGCTACACCTTC
CDR3 protein: CASSPNTLDGYTF

V gene: TRBV20-1
J gene: TRBJ1-2
clone size: NA
D gene: NA
CDR3 DNA: TGCAGTGCTTCCCGACAGTCTAACTATGGCTACACCTTC
CDR3 protein: CSASRQSNYGYTF

V gene: TRBV7-8
J gene: TRBJ2-1
clone size: many
D gene: TRBD1
CDR3 DNA: TGTGCCAGCAGTGTGCTCAGGGGACAGGAGCAGTTCTTC
CDR3 protein: CASSVLRGQEQFF

V gene: TRBV12-3/TRBV12-4
J gene: TRBJ1-2
clone size: few
D gene: TRBD1
CDR3 DNA: TGTGCCACCTGGAAACAGGGGGCAAGGGATGGCTACACCTTC
CDR3 protein: CATWKQGARDGYTF

V gene: TRBV7-2
J gene: TRBJ2-3
clone size: NA
D gene: TRBD1
CDR3 DNA: TGTGCCAGCAGCCCACAGGGGCTGGCAGATACGCAGTATTTT
CDR3 protein: CASSPQGLADTQYF

V gene: TRBV6-2/TRBV6-3
J gene: TRBJ2-2
clone size: NA
D gene: NA
CDR3 DNA: TGTGCCAGCAGGCGCGTGGAGCTGTTTTTT
CDR3 protein: CASRRVELFF

V gene: TRBV7-9
J gene: TRBJ2-1
clone size: few
D gene: TRBD1
CDR3 DNA: TGTGCCAGCAGCGATGGGGACAGGGGGTTCGGTGAGCAGTTCTTC
CDR3 protein: CASSDGDRGFGEQFF

V gene: TRBV10-3
J gene: TRBJ2-7
clone size: NA
D gene: NA
CDR3 DNA: TGTGCCATCAGTGAGTCACAGGGAAGCTACGAGCAGTACTTC
CDR3 protein: CAISESQGSYEQYF

V gene: TRBV20-1
J gene: TRBJ2-7
clone size: once
D gene: TRBD1
CDR3 DNA: TGCAGTGCGAGAAGACAGGGCTACGAGCAGTACTTC
CDR3 protein: CSARRQGYEQYF

V gene: TRBV10-3
J gene: TRBJ1-1
clone size: NA
D gene: NA
CDR3 DNA: TGTGCCATCGGGAGGACTGAAGCTTTCTTT
CDR3 protein: CAIGRTEAFF

V gene: TRBV9
J gene: TRBJ1-3
clone size: NA
D gene: NA
CDR3 DNA: TGTGCCAGCAGCGTAACAGGGCTCTCTGGAAACACCATATATTTT
CDR3 protein: CASSVTGLSGNTIYF

V gene: TRBV27
J gene: TRBJ2-2
clone size: few
D gene: NA
CDR3 DNA: TGTGCCAGCCGCCTAGCGCCCTCGGGCACCGGGGAGCTGTTTTTT
CDR3 protein: CASRLAPSGTGELFF

V gene: TRBV10-3
J gene: TRBJ1-1
clone size: few
D gene: TRBD1
CDR3 DNA: TGTGCCATCAGTGGAACCGGGACAGGGGGGACTGAAGCTTTCTTT
CDR3 protein: CAISGTGTGGTEAFF

V gene: TRBV6-1
J gene: TRBJ1-4
clone size: NA
D gene: NA
CDR3 DNA: TGTGCCAGCAGTGCCACACTTGAGGGTGAAAAACTGTTTTTT
CDR3 protein: CASSATLEGEKLFF

V gene: TRBV7-3
J gene: TRBJ2-5
clone size: many
D gene: TRBD2
CDR3 DNA: TGTGCCAGCAGCTTAGAGCGGGGGGGCGGGGAGACCCAGTACTTC
CDR3 protein: CASSLERGGGETQYF